This entry lists 26 T cell receptor beta chains sequenced from one sample in a study of shared clonotypes between healthy human individuals (dated by TCRdb to 2020 to 2021). The library relied on the immunoSEQ multiplex PCR assay. Held by TCRdb, this immuneACCESS table contains in-frame sequences only and omits some clones. Under half of the omission traces to an unresolved V gene where checked; the cause of the rest is unknown. Here the sample has over 2 million clones; around 93% occur a single time. The top ten constitute 0.37% of the sample. Sequenced input: naive CD4+ T cells from PBMCs. The cell subset or site label here, explained by the study, means: CD45RA+ positively selected. The receptors derive from a man aged 18 to 35 in good health. Some clones in this sample may be carry-over from other donors' samples.

This rearrangement joins TRBV7-3 to TRBJ2-2, with TRBD1 matching 7 bases. The CDR3 totals 18 residues. Germline-derived CDR1 and CDR2 are SGHTA and FQGTGA. V lost 5 bases, J lost 5 bases, and 17 bases stayed unmatched. This CDR3 reads CASSPELRQGTRTGELFF. In nucleotides, the CDR3 is TGTGCCAGCAGCCCAGAATTGAGACAGGGCACGCGAACCGGGGAGCTGTTTTTT.

The V gene is TRBV9, the J gene TRBJ2-3, with D unclear. Trimming took off 2 bases at V and 6 bases at J, with 7 bases between the two ends. The CDR3 contains 12 residues. Germline loops: CDR1 SGDLS, CDR2 YYNGEE. CDR3 DNA: TGTGCCAGCAGCGTTCCCGGGGATACGCAGTATTTT. The encoded protein is CASSVPGDTQYF.

Turning to this clone: In this CDR3 the conserved last residue, phenylalanine or tryptophan, is missing, so a read error is likely. Because the CDR3's place on the DNA is in doubt, the DNA is left out and the CDR3 is given as listed by TCRdb. The chain links TRBV15 to TRBJ2-3; TRBD1 reflects the table's D call only, with no check against the DNA. Germline V CDR1 and CDR2: LNHNV, YYDKDF (reference sequence). The CDR3 is 10 amino acids long, termini counted. CDR3 loop: CATSREKGVV.

The V gene is TRBV4-1, the J gene TRBJ2-1; D perhaps matches TRBD2 (6 bases). Per germline, CDR1 MGHRA and CDR2 YSYEKL. Trimming left V 4 bases short and J 8 bases short, with 18 bases between. The CDR3 contains 15 residues. The CDR3 spells CASSLYEKRAYEQFF. The CDR3, as DNA: TGCGCCAGCAGCCTCTACGAGAAGCGGGCATATGAGCAGTTCTTC.

The chain has TRBV10-3 and TRBJ1-1; a possible D gene is TRBD1 (5 bases). The CDR3 runs to 16 residues. Trimming took off 0 bases at V and 0 bases at J, with 11 bases between the two ends. CDR1 and CDR2 (germline): ENHRY, SYGVKD. The CDR3 nucleotides read TGTGCCATCAGTGAGTCCGGGGCAAGCTTGAACACTGAAGCTTTCTTT. This translates into CAISESGASLNTEAFF.

This CDR3 is CASSKGQGAVNTEAFF. The CDR3 nucleotides are TGTGCCAGCAGCAAAGGACAGGGGGCAGTGAACACTGAAGCTTTCTTT. This sequence joins TRBV21-1 and TRBJ1-1; the D call TRBD1 from the table was never checked on the DNA. TRBV21-1 is designated a pseudogene. This CDR3 has 16 residues.

This sequence joins TRBV7-9 and TRBJ2-3; 7 bases agree with TRBD2. CDR3 size: 14 residues. Per germline, CDR1 SEHNR and CDR2 FQNEAQ (reference sequence). Germline trimming cut 5 bases from V and 6 bases from J; bases unmatched to any gene: 8. The CDR3 bases are TGTGCCAGCAGCCCAAGCGGGGCCTGGGATACGCAGTATTTT. This encodes CASSPSGAWDTQYF.

This clone was counted once. The chain employs TRBV7-9 and TRBJ2-5; D may be TRBD2 (6 bases). Germline V gene lookup returns CDR1 SEHNR and CDR2 FQNEAQ (reference sequence). The CDR3 contains 15 residues. Deletions cut 0 bases from V and 1 base from J, with 9 bases between. The CDR3, as DNA: TGTGCCAGCAGCTTAGCCCTGACTAGCCAAGAGACCCAGTACTTC. Its translation is CASSLALTSQETQYF.

As regards this clone: Other DNA sequences in the same sample also yield this CDR3. V and J are TRBV7-2 and TRBJ1-5; 8 positions agree with TRBD1. The germline gives CDR1 SGHTA, CDR2 FQGNSA. The CDR3 extends over 16 amino acids. With 1 base clipped from V and 7 bases from J, the junction kept 9 bases outside the gene matches. The CDR3 DNA follows: TGTGCCAGCAGCTTAGGTGGGACAGGCGGGGGCCAGCCCCAGCATTTT. Translation: CASSLGGTGGGQPQHF.

V is TRBV5-6 and J is TRBJ2-3; maybe TRBD1 (5 bases). The V gene's germline CDR1 is SGHDT and CDR2 YYEEEE. Trimming pared 1 base from V and 5 bases from J, leaving 20 bases between. This CDR3 has 17 amino acids. In DNA form, the CDR3 reads TGTGCCAGCAGCTTGTCCCCCTACCCCGACAGACGAGATACGCAGTATTTT. Translating gives CASSLSPYPDRRDTQYF.

Details on this clone: Other DNA sequences within the sample encode an identical CDR3. This rearrangement joins TRBV6-6 to TRBJ2-7; D uncertain. CDR3 length: 11 residues. Trimming cost V 5 bases and J 1 base, with 3 bases left between them. CDR1 MNHNY and CDR2 SVGAGI come from the germline V gene (reference sequence). The CDR3 DNA sequence: TGTGCCAGCAGTCCATCCTACGAGCAGTACTTC. Protein: CASSPSYEQYF.

The chain combines TRBV7-3 with TRBJ2-7; 7 bases align to TRBD1. The V gene end was trimmed by 0 bases and the J gene end by 5 bases; junction bases not matched to a gene: 7. This CDR3 is built from 15 residues. Germline loops: CDR1 SGHTA, CDR2 FQGTGA. The DNA for the CDR3 is TGTGCCAGCAGCTTAACAGGGGGCGCGGCGAACGAGCAGTACTTC. It specifies CASSLTGGAANEQYF.

The chain joins TRBV11-1 to TRBJ2-7; 14 bases agree with TRBD2. Germline V gene sequence: CDR1 SGHAT, CDR2 FQDESV (reference sequence). Trimming took 5 bases from V and 4 from J; bases not matched to a gene: 13. This CDR3 region has 18 residues. The CDR3 DNA is TGTGCCAGCAGCCCCGGGACTAGCGGGAGCCGAGCTCGGTACGAGCAGTACTTC. Translation: CASSPGTSGSRARYEQYF.

This clone has just a few counts. The rearrangement joins TRBV9 to TRBJ2-7; 12 nucleotides match TRBD2. The CDR3 runs 15 residues. Unmatched junction bases numbered 2, after V lost 3 bases and J lost 1 base. Germline V gives CDR1 SGDLS, CDR2 YYNGEE. The CDR3 loop reads CASSEGTSGSYEQYF. For the CDR3, the DNA is TGTGCCAGCAGCGAAGGGACTAGCGGGTCCTACGAGCAGTACTTC. The full variable domain, rest sourced from reference TRBV9 and TRBJ2-7, is DSGVTQTPKHLITATGQRVTLRCSPRSGDLSVYWYQQSLDQGLQFLIQYYNGEERAKGNILERFSAQQFPDLHSELNLSSLELGDSALYFCASSEGTSGSYEQYFGPGTRLTVT.

The chain carries TRBV5-3 and TRBJ2-2, with D maybe TRBD2 (5 bases). TRBV5-3 qualifies as an ORF whose function is uncertain. V was cut by 0 bases and J by 4 bases, with 16 bases left in between. The CDR3 consists of 17 residues. The CDR3 bases are TGTGCCAGAAGCTTGGCCCCGGCCGAGGGATCCACCGGGGAGCTGTTTTTT. Residues: CARSLAPAEGSTGELFF.

The chain couples TRBV28 to TRBJ2-7; 11 nucleotides line up with TRBD1. V was pared by 7 bases and J by 4 bases, with 15 bases of the junction left unmatched. CDR1 is MDHEN and CDR2 is SYDVKM in the germline V gene. CDR3 size: 17 residues. CDR3 bases: TGTGCCAGCACAGGACAGGGGGCTTGGACTAGACAATACGAGCAGTACTTC. The encoded protein is CASTGQGAWTRQYEQYF.

This clone was recorded at least ten times. J is TRBJ2-3 and V is TRBV5-1, with a tentative D call TRBD2 (6 bases). V was clipped by 2 bases and J by 6 bases, with 10 bases between them. The germline V gene has CDR1 SGHRS and CDR2 YFSETQ. This CDR3 has 13 residues. The CDR3 coding sequence is TGCGCCAGCAGCTTCTGGGGGAGGGATACGCAGTATTTT. Translation gives CASSFWGRDTQYF.

The chain joins TRBV7-3 to TRBJ1-1; 9 bases match TRBD1. CDR1 and CDR2 from the germline V gene are SGHTA and FQGTGA. The CDR3 runs to 15 residues. J gave up 5 bases and V 3 bases, and 7 bases lay outside the gene matches. The CDR3 sequence is CASSFRQGVDTEAFF. Written as DNA, the CDR3 is TGTGCCAGCAGCTTCAGACAGGGGGTAGATACTGAAGCTTTCTTT.

Comment on this clone: Additional DNA sequences in this sample encode the identical CDR3. CDR3 sequence reads: CAWNPGGREQYF. The DNA for the CDR3 is TGTGCCTGGAATCCAGGGGGTCGCGAGCAGTACTTC. V is TRBV30 and J is TRBJ2-7; 7 bases map to TRBD1. CDR1 is GTSNPN, CDR2 SVGIG, per germline (reference sequence). The ends lost 4 bases at V and 6 bases at J; junction bases unmatched: 6. The CDR3 consists of 12 residues. Looking up the rest from reference TRBV30 and TRBJ2-7 gives the full variable domain: SQTIHQWPATLVQPVGSPLSLECTVEGTSNPNLYWYRQAAGRGLQLLFYSVGIGQISSEVPQNLSASRPQDRQFILSSKKLLLSDSGFYLCAWNPGGREQYFGPGTRLTVT.

This chain joins TRBV7-2 and TRBJ1-1; D call uncertain. Germline CDR1 is SGHTA and CDR2 is FQGNSA. CDR3 size: 11 residues. Trimming took off 0 bases at V and 10 bases at J, with 6 bases between the two ends. CDR3 in DNA: TGTGCCAGCAGCTTAGCGCTGGGAGCTTTCTTT. As protein: CASSLALGAFF.

A word on this clone: The sample carries other DNA sequences with the same CDR3. The chain uses TRBV5-1 and TRBJ2-2; a weak D match, TRBD1 (6 bases). V was pared by 1 base and J by 2 bases, with 12 bases between. The CDR3 length is 16 residues. In germline, CDR1 is SGHRS, CDR2 YFSETQ. The CDR3 bases are TGCGCCAGCAGCTTGTCCCCACAGGGTAACACCGGGGAGCTGTTTTTT. Amino acid sequence: CASSLSPQGNTGELFF.

The J gene is TRBJ2-3, the V gene TRBV2; maybe TRBD2 (7 bases). V was pared by 7 bases and J by 6 bases, with 20 bases between. CDR3 length equals 15 residues. CDR1 and CDR2 from the germline V gene are SNHLY and FYNNEI. The CDR3 region is CASTAGLGGADTQYF. CDR3 coding DNA: TGTGCCAGCACCGCCGGACTAGGGGGTGCGGATACGCAGTATTTT.

This clone was detected only once. V and J are TRBV5-1 and TRBJ2-5; the match to TRBD1 covers 10 bases. This CDR3 spans 15 amino acids. The germline V gene has CDR1 SGHRS and CDR2 YFSETQ. The trim removed 5 bases at V and 3 bases at J, leaving 7 bases unmatched. The CDR3 DNA reads as TGCGCCAGCAGTAGTGGCGGGACAGGGGAAGAGACCCAGTACTTC. Translating gives CASSSGGTGEETQYF.

J is TRBJ2-7 and V is TRBV14, with D possibly TRBD1 on 6 matching bases. There are 15 residues in the CDR3. The germline V and J ends were trimmed by 2 bases and 3 bases, with 14 bases remaining between them. The germline V gene encodes CDR1 SGHDN and CDR2 FVKESK. The CDR3 coding sequence is TGTGCCAGCAGCCAATTAGGGCAGGGGATCTACGAGCAGTACTTC. It specifies CASSQLGQGIYEQYF.

The V and J genes are TRBV5-1 and TRBJ2-3; 11 nucleotides line up with TRBD2. Trimming at V came to 1 base and at J to 5 bases, leaving 3 bases not matched to a gene. The germline V gene has CDR1 SGHRS and CDR2 YFSETQ. This CDR3 is built from 15 residues. CDR3 residues: CASSLSSGRIDTQYF. The CDR3, as DNA: TGCGCCAGCAGCTTGTCTAGCGGGAGGATAGATACGCAGTATTTT.

The chain recombines TRBV18 with TRBJ1-2; TRBD1 agrees at 11 bases. The CDR3 runs to 15 residues. The junction had 6 bases not matched to a gene; V was cut back by 3 bases and J by 6 bases. Germline V gene data show CDR1 as KGHSH and CDR2 as LQKENI. CDR3 in amino acids: CASSPRDRGFHGYTF. CDR3 nucleotides: TGTGCCAGCTCACCCCGGGACAGGGGGTTTCATGGCTACACCTTC.